This record looks at one T cell receptor beta chain sequence and its context. This sample is part of a study of blood T cell repertoires in COVID-19. Profiling relied on immunoSEQ multiplex PCR, and the TCRdb table lists in-frame clones only, not all of them. The data contain some 390,000 clones, approximately 90% of them singletons. The receptor was isolated from a woman aged 35 to 49 with COVID-19, enrolled during active disease. Sample: peripheral blood.

As DNA, the CDR3 is TGTGCCAGCAGTGCCGGGACAGGGGGACCGAATTCACCCCTCCACTTT. Its protein product is CASSAGTGGPNSPLHF. This chain links TRBV7-9 with TRBJ1-6, with TRBD1 identical over 11 bases. Germline-derived CDR1 and CDR2 are SEHNR and FQNEAQ (reference sequence). This CDR3 has 16 residues. V lost 6 bases, J lost 7 bases, and 8 bases stayed unmatched.